These T cell receptor beta chains were read from a single sample in a study of graft-versus-host responses after intestinal transplantation. Some clones are missing from TCRdb's copy, which holds only in-frame ones; the method was immunoSEQ multiplex PCR. The sample includes 30,000 to 50,000 clones, 90% to 95% of them seen just once. No antigen has been identified for these receptors. The sequencing used unstimulated CD8+ T cells sorted from spleen or lymph node cells, collected before transplant. Receptor source: a human donor who was the organ donor for an intestinal transplant. The CDR3 runs from the conserved cysteine through the conserved F or W. Each record gives: clone size, D gene, J gene, V gene, CDR3 DNA, CDR3 protein. A D gene is named only where the DNA matches it firmly. Rows give clone size only sometimes, using once, few, many, or a class for an expanded clone.

size: .; D: TRBD2; J: TRBJ2-1; V: TRBV5-4; DNA: TGTGCCAGCAGCTTAGCGGGGGCCTACAATGAGCAGTTCTTC; CDR3: CASSLAGAYNEQFF
size: once; D: TRBD1; J: TRBJ1-2; V: TRBV29-1; DNA: TGCAGCGCCGCTGGAGGGGGCAACTATGGCTACACCTTC; CDR3: CSAAGGGNYGYTF
size: .; D: .; J: TRBJ1-2; V: TRBV4-3; DNA: TGCGCCAGCAGCCACACCTTCAGCTCAGGGGAAGGCTACACCTTC; CDR3: CASSHTFSSGEGYTF
size: .; D: .; J: TRBJ1-2; V: TRBV11-2; DNA: TGTGCCAGCAGCTTAGGTCGGGGGCCGCCACTCTTCTATGGCTACACCTTC; CDR3: CASSLGRGPPLFYGYTF
size: .; D: TRBD1; J: TRBJ1-5; V: TRBV6-5; DNA: TGTGCCAGCCAGGGGGCCCCCAATCAGCCCCAGCATTTT; CDR3: CASQGAPNQPQHF
size: once; D: TRBD2; J: TRBJ2-7; V: TRBV19; DNA: TGTGCCAGTAGTCCGGGACTAGCGGGGTTCGAGCAGTACTTC; CDR3: CASSPGLAGFEQYF
size: .; D: TRBD2; J: TRBJ2-5; V: TRBV4-3; DNA: TGCGCCAGCAGCCAAGCATGGGTCGGGACTAGCGCCGTTGGGGAGACCCAGTACTTC; CDR3: CASSQAWVGTSAVGETQYF
size: .; D: .; J: TRBJ2-7; V: TRBV5-6; DNA: TGTGCCAGCAGTTGGGTGGACGACTACGAGCAGTACTTC; CDR3: CASSWVDDYEQYF
size: .; D: .; J: TRBJ1-3; V: TRBV11-2; DNA: TGTGCCAGCAGCTTTGGGACTGGAAACACCATATATTTT; CDR3: CASSFGTGNTIYF
size: .; D: TRBD2; J: TRBJ2-7; V: TRBV30; DNA: TGTGCCTGGAGTGTTGATAGCGGGGACTACGAGCAGTACTTC; CDR3: CAWSVDSGDYEQYF
size: .; D: TRBD2; J: TRBJ2-7; V: TRBV19; DNA: TGTGCCAGTAGTATTGGGGTAGCGGGGGCCTCCTACGAGCAGTACTTC; CDR3: CASSIGVAGASYEQYF
size: .; D: TRBD2; J: TRBJ2-5; V: TRBV2; DNA: TGTGCCAGCAGGGGGACTAGCGAAGTGGAGACCCAGTACTTC; CDR3: CASRGTSEVETQYF
size: .; D: .; J: TRBJ2-1; V: TRBV6-5; DNA: TGTGCCAGCAGTAGACAACTCTACAATGAGCAGTTCTTC; CDR3: CASSRQLYNEQFF
size: .; D: .; J: TRBJ2-1; V: TRBV27; DNA: TGTGCCAGCAGTTCAGAGTCAGGGGATAGTTTGGATGAGCAGTTCTTC; CDR3: CASSSESGDSLDEQFF
size: .; D: .; J: TRBJ1-6; V: TRBV6-1; DNA: TGTGCCAGCAGAGGGGACGGCGTTAATTCACCCCTCCACTTT; CDR3: CASRGDGVNSPLHF
size: .; D: .; J: TRBJ2-3; V: TRBV19; DNA: TGTGCCAGTAGTATAGGCCCGGAGACAACAGATACGCAGTATTTT; CDR3: CASSIGPETTDTQYF
size: once; D: TRBD2; J: TRBJ2-3; V: TRBV27; DNA: TGTGCCAGCAGTCCCACGCATCCGGGACTAGCGGGGGGCACAGATACGCAGTATTTT; CDR3: CASSPTHPGLAGGTDTQYF
size: .; D: .; J: TRBJ2-7; V: TRBV5-6; DNA: TGTGCCAGCAGCTTCGGGGCGTTCTCCTACGAGCAGTACTTC; CDR3: CASSFGAFSYEQYF
size: .; D: TRBD1; J: TRBJ1-5; V: TRBV6-6; DNA: TGTGCCAGTAGTCACGGGACAGCTCAGCCCCAGCATTTT; CDR3: CASSHGTAQPQHF
size: .; D: .; J: TRBJ1-1; V: TRBV6-5; DNA: TGTGCCAGCAGTTACACCACGGCGAACACTGAAGCTTTCTTT; CDR3: CASSYTTANTEAFF
size: .; D: TRBD2; J: TRBJ2-1; V: TRBV9; DNA: TGTGCCAGCAGCGCCGAGGAGGGACTAGCGTTCGGTCATGAGCAGTTCTTC; CDR3: CASSAEEGLAFGHEQFF
size: .; D: .; J: TRBJ2-7; V: TRBV11-3; DNA: TGTGCCAGCAGCCCCGGGTTAATCTCCTACGAGCAGTACTTC; CDR3: CASSPGLISYEQYF
size: .; D: .; J: TRBJ2-3; V: TRBV4-1; DNA: TGCGCCAGCAGCGAGCCTGGATGGGATACGCAGTATTTT; CDR3: CASSEPGWDTQYF
size: .; D: TRBD1; J: TRBJ1-6; V: TRBV4-3; DNA: TGCGCCAGCAGCCAAGCCCAGGGGGCCGGGAATTCACCCCTCCACTTT; CDR3: CASSQAQGAGNSPLHF
size: once; D: TRBD2; J: TRBJ2-2; V: TRBV13; DNA: TGTGCCAGCAGCCCGGGACTAGCGGGGGGGCCCATCGGGGAGCTGTTTTTT; CDR3: CASSPGLAGGPIGELFF
size: .; D: .; J: TRBJ2-7; V: TRBV4-3; DNA: TGCGCCAGCAGCCAAAACCGAGAGGGGGGCTTCGAGCAGTACTTC; CDR3: CASSQNREGGFEQYF
size: .; D: .; J: TRBJ1-2; V: TRBV6-5; DNA: TGTGCCAGCAGTTACTCACGGGGGAGGGATGGCTACACCTTC; CDR3: CASSYSRGRDGYTF
size: .; D: .; J: TRBJ2-1; V: TRBV7-7; DNA: TGTGCCAGCAGCCCGCTCGTCGGCAGGCAAAGCTCCTACAATGAGCAGTTCTTC; CDR3: CASSPLVGRQSSYNEQFF
size: once; D: .; J: TRBJ2-1; V: TRBV7-9; DNA: TGTGCCAGCAGCGCCGACCCCGGACAGTTGGGTAACAATGAGCAGTTCTTC; CDR3: CASSADPGQLGNNEQFF
size: .; D: .; J: TRBJ1-2; V: TRBV25-1; DNA: TGTGCCAGCAGTGATCAGGGTCGGAGGAATGGCTACACCTTC; CDR3: CASSDQGRRNGYTF
size: .; D: .; J: TRBJ2-6; V: TRBV7-6; DNA: TGTGCCAGCAGCCTCAACTCTGGGGCCAACGTCCTGACTTTC; CDR3: CASSLNSGANVLTF
size: .; D: TRBD2; J: TRBJ2-7; V: TRBV4-3; DNA: TGCGCCAGCAGCCCCGGGGGGTCCTACGAGCAGTACTTC; CDR3: CASSPGGSYEQYF
size: .; D: .; J: TRBJ1-1; V: TRBV19; DNA: TGTGCCAGTAGCCCTGTATGTTGCTTTTGGGTCACTGAAGCTTTCTTT; CDR3: CASSPVCCFWVTEAFF